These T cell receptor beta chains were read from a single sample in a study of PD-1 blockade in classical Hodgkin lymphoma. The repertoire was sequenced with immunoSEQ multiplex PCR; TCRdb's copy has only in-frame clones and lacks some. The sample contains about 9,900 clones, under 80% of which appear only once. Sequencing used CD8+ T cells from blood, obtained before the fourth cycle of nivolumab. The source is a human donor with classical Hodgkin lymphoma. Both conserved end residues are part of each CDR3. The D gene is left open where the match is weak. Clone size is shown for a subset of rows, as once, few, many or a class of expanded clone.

TGTGCCAGCAGCTTAGGGTCTAGCGGGAGCTACAATGAGCAGTTCTTC	CASSLGSSGSYNEQFF	TRBV7-2	TRBJ2-1	-	TRBD2
TGTGCCAGCAGTTCCAATCGTCGGTTATCCTACGAGCAGTACTTC	CASSSNRRLSYEQYF	TRBV28	TRBJ2-7	-	-
TGTGCCAGCAGTGTGGGGTTGGGTCTAGCGGGGGTTGAGCAGTACTTC	CASSVGLGLAGVEQYF	TRBV13	TRBJ2-7	once	TRBD2
TGTGCCAGCAGCCTACAGCCTGCCGGGGAGCTGTTTTTT	CASSLQPAGELFF	TRBV7-2	TRBJ2-2	-	-
TGTGCCAGCAGCTTACCCTCGGACGGGGGTTATGGCTACACCTTC	CASSLPSDGGYGYTF	TRBV7-6	TRBJ1-2	-	-
TGTGCCAGCAGCGCTGGGACAGGGGGCTCCGACGAGCAGTACTTC	CASSAGTGGSDEQYF	TRBV9	TRBJ2-7	-	TRBD1
TGCGCCAGCATGGGTCACGGGGCGGATACGCAGTATTTT	CASMGHGADTQYF	TRBV4-1	TRBJ2-3	-	-
TGTGCCAGTCGATACTCCGGGACAGGGGGCAATCAGCCCCAGCATTTT	CASRYSGTGGNQPQHF	TRBV19	TRBJ1-5	-	TRBD1
TGTGCCAGCAGTTACTTGGGGGCTGAAGCTTTCTTT	CASSYLGAEAFF	TRBV6-5	TRBJ1-1	-	-
TGTGCCAGTTATAGGGACCTGAGAAAAAACACCATATATTTT	CASYRDLRKNTIYF	TRBV2	TRBJ1-3	-	-
TGCGCCAGCAGCCTTGACCACAGGGGCTCTGGAAACACCATATATTTT	CASSLDHRGSGNTIYF	TRBV5-1	TRBJ1-3	-	TRBD1
TGTGCCAGCAGTCCCCGACAGCTCTCTGGGGCCAACGTCCTGACTTTC	CASSPRQLSGANVLTF	TRBV2	TRBJ2-6	few	-
TGTGCCTGGAGTGTAACCAGGGTTGATGGCTACACCTTC	CAWSVTRVDGYTF	TRBV30	TRBJ1-2	-	-
TGTGCCTGGAGTGTGGGGGACTTTGAAGCTTTCTTT	CAWSVGDFEAFF	TRBV30	TRBJ1-1	-	-
TGTGCCAGCAGTACAGAGTTTCGGGGCGCTGAAGCTTTCTTT	CASSTEFRGAEAFF	TRBV6-5	TRBJ1-1	-	-
TGTGCCAGCAGTACCAATGCCGGGGGGAGAGCCGGGGAGCTGTTTTTT	CASSTNAGGRAGELFF	TRBV7-2	TRBJ2-2	-	TRBD2
TGTGCCAGCAGCTTATATCGGGACAGGGGTCAAACCGGGGAGCTGTTTTTT	CASSLYRDRGQTGELFF	TRBV7-3	TRBJ2-2	-	TRBD1
TGTGCCAGCAGCTTGGGACGGAACACTGAAGCTTTCTTT	CASSLGRNTEAFF	TRBV5-4	TRBJ1-1	-	-
TGTGCCAGCAGCGGAAGCGGGGGGCCCTACAATGAGCAGTTCTTC	CASSGSGGPYNEQFF	TRBV9	TRBJ2-1	-	TRBD2
TGCGCCAGCAGTACTTCACCCGGGACAGGCTCCTATGGCTACACCTTC	CASSTSPGTGSYGYTF	TRBV10-2	TRBJ1-2	-	TRBD1
TGTGCCAGCAGTTTATTTGGGACAGCAGACAATGAGCAGTTCTTC	CASSLFGTADNEQFF	TRBV28	TRBJ2-1	-	TRBD1
TGCAGCGTTGAAGCTCCAGGGATCACCAGAGTCACCTTC	CSVEAPGITRVTF	TRBV29-1	TRBJ1-2	-	-
TGTGCCAGCAGCTTCGGCACTGAAGCTTTCTTT	CASSFGTEAFF	TRBV7-9	TRBJ1-1	few	-
TGTGCCAGCAGCCCCCGGGACTCGTCGGGATCCGGGGAGCTGTTTTTT	CASSPRDSSGSGELFF	TRBV7-9	TRBJ2-2	-	-
TGTGCCAGCAGCTTGTGGGGGGCGGGACACCTAGCCAAAAACATTCAGTACTTC	CASSLWGAGHLAKNIQYF	TRBV7-9	TRBJ2-4	-	-
TGTGCCAGCAGCTGGACTAGCGGGTTCTCCTACGAGCAGTACTTC	CASSWTSGFSYEQYF	TRBV5-5	TRBJ2-7	once	TRBD2
TGTGCCAGCAGCTTAGGGGGGGAAGACTACATGAACACTGAAGCTTTCTTT	CASSLGGEDYMNTEAFF	TRBV7-2	TRBJ1-1	-	-
TGTGCCAGCAGCTCGGACGCTACCTCCTACGAGCAGTACTTC	CASSSDATSYEQYF	TRBV2	TRBJ2-7	few	-
TGTGCCAGCAGCCCCGGGATAAACACTGAAGCTTTCTTT	CASSPGINTEAFF	TRBV7-9	TRBJ1-1	-	-
TGCAGCGCCGACCTCATCCGGGATTCAGGCCACAATGAGCAGTTCTTC	CSADLIRDSGHNEQFF	TRBV29-1	TRBJ2-1	-	-
TGTGCCTGGAGTTCTACCAACTATGGCTACACCTTC	CAWSSTNYGYTF	TRBV30	TRBJ1-2	-	-
TGTGCCAGCAGCCCGGAGGCGGATTACACTGAAGCTTTCTTT	CASSPEADYTEAFF	TRBV4-2	TRBJ1-1	-	-
TGTGCCAGCAGTTCAGCCTCAGTTAACTATGGCTACACCTTC	CASSSASVNYGYTF	TRBV27	TRBJ1-2	-	-
TGTGCCAGCAGGGACGTAGACTCCTACGAGCAGTACTTC	CASRDVDSYEQYF	TRBV7-9	TRBJ2-7	-	-
TGTGCCAGCAGCCCCTGGACAGGGGAACCTTCCGAGCAGTACTTC	CASSPWTGEPSEQYF	TRBV7-8	TRBJ2-7	-	TRBD1
TGCAGCGTTGAAGGAAAGAGGGAATGGGGATACGAGCAGTACTTC	CSVEGKREWGYEQYF	TRBV29-1	TRBJ2-7	-	-
TGTGCCAGCAGTTACGGCAGGGGTGAGGGGCAGCCCCAGCATTTT	CASSYGRGEGQPQHF	TRBV6-5	TRBJ1-5	-	-
TGTGCCAGCAGCGTAGGGCGCGAGCAGTACTTC	CASSVGREQYF	TRBV9	TRBJ2-7	-	-
TGTGCCAGCAGTGATGGCTTTCAGGATACGCAGTATTTT	CASSDGFQDTQYF	TRBV25-1	TRBJ2-3	-	-
TGCGCCAGCAGCTTGGAAGGGGTCACTGAAGCTTTCTTT	CASSLEGVTEAFF	TRBV5-1	TRBJ1-1	few	-
TGTGCCAGCAGCTTAAAAGCGGCGAACACCGGGGAGCTGTTTTTT	CASSLKAANTGELFF	TRBV7-9	TRBJ2-2	-	-
TGTGCCAGCAGCACGGACCTGTACACAGATACGCAGTATTTT	CASSTDLYTDTQYF	TRBV9	TRBJ2-3	-	-
TGTGCCAGCAGCTCCTCTGACAGCTTAGAGACCCAGTACTTC	CASSSSDSLETQYF	TRBV7-3	TRBJ2-5	once	-
TGCGCCAGCAGCCAAGTTTCGGCGGGGGTTTCCTCCTACGAGCAGTACTTC	CASSQVSAGVSSYEQYF	TRBV4-1	TRBJ2-7	once	TRBD2
TGTGCCAGCAGTTCCCCGTCCCGTACAGAGGACGAGCAGTACTTC	CASSSPSRTEDEQYF	TRBV28	TRBJ2-7	-	-
TGTGCCAGCAGCCCCCAGGAGCGGGGGGATAATGAGCAGTTCTTC	CASSPQERGDNEQFF	TRBV7-6	TRBJ2-1	-	TRBD2
TGTGCCAGCAGCGGGGGACAGACGAACACTGAAGCTTTCTTT	CASSGGQTNTEAFF	TRBV9	TRBJ1-1	-	TRBD1
TGTGCCAGCAGCCCGGGGGCGGGAGTGACTTACGAGCAGTACTTC	CASSPGAGVTYEQYF	TRBV5-4	TRBJ2-7	-	-
TGTGCCAGCAGTTACGCTGGCAATCAGCCCCAGCATTTT	CASSYAGNQPQHF	TRBV6-5	TRBJ1-5	few	-